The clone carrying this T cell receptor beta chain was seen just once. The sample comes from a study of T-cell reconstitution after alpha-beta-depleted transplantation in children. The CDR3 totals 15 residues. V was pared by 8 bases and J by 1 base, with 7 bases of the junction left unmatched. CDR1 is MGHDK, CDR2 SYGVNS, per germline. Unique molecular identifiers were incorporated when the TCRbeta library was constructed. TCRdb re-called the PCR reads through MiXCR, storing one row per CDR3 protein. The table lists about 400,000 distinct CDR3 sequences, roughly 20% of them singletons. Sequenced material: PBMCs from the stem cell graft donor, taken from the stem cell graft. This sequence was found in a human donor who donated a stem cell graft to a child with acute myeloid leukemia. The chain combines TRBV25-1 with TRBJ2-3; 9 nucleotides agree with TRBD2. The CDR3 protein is CASGDSGGRTDTQYF. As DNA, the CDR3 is TGTGCCAGCGGGGATAGCGGGGGCCGCACAGATACGCAGTATTTT.